This TCR beta chain was captured by sequencing in a study of cytomegalovirus exposure and HLA in healthy donors. Findings of the study overall: Through in vitro validation, a few CMV-associated chains were shown to be specific for CMV antigens. A list of around 160 TCR beta chains associated with cytomegalovirus was given. Most TCR sequences were seen very rarely across donors, but some public TCRs occurred in many.

The donors belonged to the approximately 120-subject validation cohort, separate from the approximately 670-subject first cohort. In germline, CDR1 is MNHEY, CDR2 SMNVEV (reference sequence). The CDR3 length is 11 residues. Note on this clone: Its antigen is currently unknown. The junction does not match germline at one end; this may be a read error.

Sequenced by immunoSEQ multiplex PCR; TCRdb stores in-frame clones only, minus some. Here the sample spans 200,000 or so clones, approximately 82% being singletons. The receptor was derived from a woman in her thirties in good health and CMV-seropositive. The chain carries TRBV27 and TRBJ1-4; possibly TRBD1 for D (6 bases). Sequencing used PBMCs. The CDR3 DNA is TGTGCCAGCATCACAGGGTTTTCCCCTGATTTT. Encoded protein: CASITGFSPDF.